The clone carrying this TCR beta chain was detected a few times. Its specificity is not known. Clones were sequenced by immunoSEQ multiplex PCR, and TCRdb holds only the in-frame ones, with some missing. There are some 3,100 clones in the sample; roughly 80% occur only once, and under 14% lies in the top ten. These data are taken from a study of chemoradiotherapy in HPV16-positive cancers. The CDR3 runs 14 residues. V trimming: 2 bases; J trimming: 5 bases; junction bases outside the gene matches: 3. Germline values: CDR1 KGHSH, CDR2 LQKENI. General study findings and limits: Candidate HPV-specific clones and E7-related TCR motifs grew in tumor during treatment.

The chain combines TRBV18 with TRBJ2-7; 10 nucleotides line up with TRBD2. The clonotype comes from a human donor with HPV-associated anogenital cancer. Sequences were derived from blood, sampled from a patient who underwent chemoradiotherapy. The CDR3 DNA is TGTGCCAGCTCACCAAGCGGGGGGGACGACGAGCAGTACTTC. This encodes CASSPSGGDDEQYF.